This TCR beta chain is from a study of shared clonotypes between healthy human individuals. Among the donors, all were Caucasian adults who lived in Nashville, Tennessee. TCRdb's copy holds only in-frame clones and misses some; the assay was immunoSEQ multiplex PCR. Of roughly 1,100,000 clones listed, around 75% are singletons. This CDR3 spans 12 amino acids. The germline V and J ends were trimmed by 6 bases and 5 bases, with 11 bases remaining between them. Germline lookup yields CDR1 ENHRY and CDR2 SYGVKD. The rearrangement joins TRBV10-3 to TRBJ2-7; D assignment may be TRBD1 or TRBD2 (5 bases each). The clonotype originates from a young man in good health. The sequencing sample was made of memory CD4+ T cells sorted from blood. Indicated subset: CD45RA-negative fraction. The CDR3 region has the DNA TGTGCCATCAGCTGGGACGGAGACGAGCAGTACTTC. Translation: CAISWDGDEQYF.